Listed below are T cell receptor beta chains from one sample, sequenced in a study of OX40 agonist ivuxolimab in advanced cancers. Repertoires were generated with immunoSEQ multiplex PCR, while TCRdb's copy carries only in-frame clones and drops some. The data hold 40,000 or so clones, with around 90% observed a single time. The sample consisted of CD4+ or CD8+ T cells sorted from blood, taken in a trial of the OX40 agonist ivuxolimab. These receptors were taken from an adult with an advanced solid tumor such as melanoma, head and neck, liver or kidney cancer. CDR3s include the opening cysteine and the closing phenylalanine or tryptophan. A D gene is named only where the DNA matches it firmly. Clone size is not always given. Where it is, it says once, few, many or a class for expanded clones.

j_call clone_size v_call d_call cdr3_aa cdr3_nt
TRBJ2-5 NA TRBV5-1 NA CASSLVEEETQYF TGCGCCAGCAGCTTGGTGGAGGAAGAGACCCAGTACTTC
TRBJ2-3 NA TRBV19 NA CASSGGPDGYTDTQYF TGTGCCAGTAGTGGCGGGCCGGACGGATACACAGATACGCAGTATTTT
TRBJ1-1 NA TRBV4-3 TRBD1 CASSQVQGASAEAFF TGCGCCAGCAGCCAAGTACAGGGGGCGTCGGCTGAAGCTTTCTTT
TRBJ2-1 NA TRBV28 TRBD2 CASSFFPTSGDNEQFF TGTGCCAGCAGTTTTTTCCCGACTAGCGGTGACAATGAGCAGTTCTTC
TRBJ2-7 NA TRBV19 NA CASSPSSYEQYF TGTGCCAGTAGTCCATCCTCCTACGAGCAGTACTTC
TRBJ2-3 NA TRBV7-9 TRBD1 CASSLAKDRGADTQYF TGTGCCAGCAGCTTAGCGAAGGACAGGGGGGCAGATACGCAGTATTTT
TRBJ1-1 NA TRBV6-5 NA CASTQNTEAFF TGTGCCAGCACGCAGAACACTGAAGCTTTCTTT
TRBJ2-2 NA TRBV4-3 TRBD2 CASSQDREGLAETGELFF TGCGCCAGCAGCCAAGATAGGGAAGGACTAGCGGAGACCGGGGAGCTGTTTTTT
TRBJ2-3 NA TRBV28 NA CASRRRVVTDTQYF TGTGCCAGCAGGAGACGGGTAGTCACAGATACGCAGTATTTT
TRBJ2-1 few TRBV4-1 NA CASSPSSYNEQFF TGCGCCAGCAGCCCAAGCTCCTACAATGAGCAGTTCTTC
TRBJ2-5 NA TRBV6-5 NA CASKWNRKETQYF TGTGCCAGCAAATGGAACAGAAAAGAGACCCAGTACTTC
TRBJ1-4 NA TRBV10-2 NA CASRGRANEKLFF TGCGCCAGCAGGGGTCGGGCTAATGAAAAACTGTTTTTT
TRBJ2-7 NA TRBV10-3 NA CAISEEGGATYEQYF TGTGCCATCAGTGAGGAGGGGGGAGCCACCTACGAGCAGTACTTC
TRBJ1-3 NA TRBV14 NA CASSHRMAGLSGNTIYF TGTGCCAGCAGCCACCGAATGGCCGGCCTCTCTGGAAACACCATATATTTT
TRBJ2-4 once TRBV27 TRBD1 CASSQTWTGLDIQYF TGTGCCAGCAGCCAAACCTGGACAGGGTTGGACATTCAGTACTTC
TRBJ2-2 once TRBV7-7 NA CASSVGERGELFF TGTGCCAGCAGCGTGGGAGAGCGTGGGGAGCTGTTTTTT
TRBJ1-2 NA TRBV9 NA CASSVVVDGYTF TGTGCCAGCAGCGTAGTAGTTGATGGCTACACCTTC
TRBJ2-3 NA TRBV28 TRBD1 CASSYGQGASYF TGTGCCAGCAGTTACGGGCAGGGGGCATCGTATTTT
TRBJ2-5 NA TRBV13 NA CASSQRGRGAGETQYF TGTGCCAGCAGCCAAAGGGGTAGGGGGGCAGGGGAGACCCAGTACTTC
TRBJ1-2 NA TRBV28 NA CASSSLQRYGYTF TGTGCCAGCAGCTCCCTACAGAGGTATGGCTACACCTTC
TRBJ2-3 NA TRBV27 NA CASSTLALGTDTQYF TGTGCCAGCTCCACCCTAGCCCTCGGCACAGATACGCAGTATTTT
TRBJ2-4 NA TRBV19 NA CASSSTGDIQYF TGTGCCAGTAGTTCGACGGGGGACATTCAGTACTTC
TRBJ1-1 NA TRBV7-9 NA CASSPGLAGNTEAFF TGTGCCAGCAGCCCGGGACTGGCTGGGAACACTGAAGCTTTCTTT
TRBJ2-7 NA TRBV4-3 TRBD1 CASSQDAAGGDYEQYF TGCGCCAGCAGCCAAGATGCGGCAGGGGGTGACTACGAGCAGTACTTC
TRBJ1-2 NA TRBV6-7 TRBD1 CASSYCRDRACGYTF TGTGCCAGCAGTTACTGCCGGGACAGGGCCTGTGGCTACACCTTC
TRBJ2-3 NA TRBV4-1 TRBD2 CASSPEPGLAGTQYF TGCGCCAGCAGCCCAGAACCGGGACTAGCGGGGACGCAGTATTTT
TRBJ1-6 NA TRBV11-2 NA CASSLPDDYNSPLHF TGTGCCAGCAGCTTACCGGACGACTATAATTCACCCCTCCACTTT
TRBJ1-1 NA TRBV6-5 NA CASSRDSLNTEAFF TGTGCCAGCAGTAGAGACAGCTTGAACACTGAAGCTTTCTTT
TRBJ2-2 NA TRBV28 TRBD2 CALRGTTGELFF TGTGCCTTGCGGGGGACCACCGGGGAGCTGTTTTTT
TRBJ1-5 NA TRBV9 NA CASSVGRDSNQPQHF TGTGCCAGCAGCGTAGGTCGGGATAGCAATCAGCCCCAGCATTTT
TRBJ1-4 NA TRBV25-1 NA CASSEPTSNEKLFF TGTGCCAGCAGTGAACCCACTTCTAATGAAAAACTGTTTTTT
TRBJ1-3 NA TRBV5-1 NA CASSPSVKPNSGNTIYF TGCGCCAGCAGCCCCTCAGTAAAACCAAACTCTGGAAACACCATATATTTT